These T cell receptor beta chains were read from a single sample in a study of cytomegalovirus exposure and HLA in healthy donors. Using immunoSEQ multiplex PCR, the repertoire was profiled, and TCRdb retains in-frame clones only, with some absent. The sample records 100,000 to 150,000 clones, about 11% being singletons. The sample was PBMCs. The receptors come from a woman aged 18-30 years in good health and CMV-seropositive. Each CDR3 is given with its conserved first and last residue. D genes are given only for firm matches. The size entry is marked missing in some rows and otherwise reads once, few, many or a size class.

TRBJ2-1 TRBV27 - - TGTGCCAGCAGTACCCACTACTCCTACAATGAGCAGTTCTTC CASSTHYSYNEQFF
TRBJ1-1 TRBV10-3 TRBD1 - TGTGCCATCAGTGAGTCAGTAACAGGGGGTTTAGGTGAAGCTTTCTTT CAISESVTGGLGEAFF
TRBJ2-1 TRBV4-2 - few TGTGCCAGCAGCCAAGAGGCCTGGGAGGAGTACAATGAGCAGTTCTTC CASSQEAWEEYNEQFF
TRBJ1-3 TRBV6-1 - medium-sized TGTGCCAGCAGTGATGTCAGGGATGGAAACACCATATATTTT CASSDVRDGNTIYF
TRBJ2-3 TRBV6-5 TRBD1 few TGTGCCAGCTGTTCCGGGACAGGGGTGGAGGCAGATACGCAGTATTTT CASCSGTGVEADTQYF
TRBJ1-2 TRBV27 - many TGTGCCAGCAGGTTTCAGGGGATAGGCTATGGCTACACCTTC CASRFQGIGYGYTF
TRBJ2-7 TRBV18 TRBD2 - TGTGCCAGCTCACCTCTAGCGGGGACTGACGAGCAGTACTTC CASSPLAGTDEQYF
TRBJ1-1 TRBV6-1 - - TGTGCCAGCAGTGAACCTCCCCAGACTGAAGCTTTCTTT CASSEPPQTEAFF
TRBJ2-1 TRBV11-2 TRBD2 few TGTGCCAGCAGCCCGTTGGGGACTAGAATGGAGCAGTTCTTC CASSPLGTRMEQFF
TRBJ2-1 TRBV30 TRBD1 few TGTGCCTGGAGTGTACAGGGACAGGCGGTTTACAATGAGCAGTTCTTC CAWSVQGQAVYNEQFF
TRBJ1-1 TRBV5-6 - - TGTGCCAGCACACTGCGGGGGCCGGGTGAAGCTTTCTTT CASTLRGPGEAFF
TRBJ2-3 TRBV5-1 TRBD2 - TGCGCCACTACGACTAGCGGGAGGGCCACAGATACGCAGTATTTT CATTTSGRATDTQYF
TRBJ1-2 TRBV6-6 TRBD1 few TGTGCCAGCAGTTACCCCGGGACAGGGGCGGCTGGCTACACCTTC CASSYPGTGAAGYTF
TRBJ2-1 TRBV19 TRBD2 few TGTGCCAGACTGGGACTAGCGGGGTACAATGAGCAGTTCTTC CARLGLAGYNEQFF
TRBJ2-2 TRBV4-2 TRBD2 few TGTGCCAGCAGCCAAGGGGGACTAGCATACACCGGGGAGCTGTTTTTT CASSQGGLAYTGELFF
TRBJ2-1 TRBV15 - few TGTGCCACCAGCAGAGATGGGGCCGGCCCGTTCTTC CATSRDGAGPFF
TRBJ1-5 TRBV27 TRBD1 - TGTGCCAGCAGGGGGACAGGGACTCATCAGCCCCAGCATTTT CASRGTGTHQPQHF
TRBJ2-7 TRBV27 - - TGTGCCAGCAATTCTTTCTACGAGCAGTACTTC CASNSFYEQYF
TRBJ2-3 TRBV5-1 - - TGCGCCAGCAGCTCTACCCAAGCGGATACGCAGTATTTT CASSSTQADTQYF
TRBJ2-4 TRBV5-1 TRBD2 few TGCGCCAGCAGCTTGAAGGGACTAGGGATTCAGTACTTC CASSLKGLGIQYF
TRBJ1-2 TRBV5-1 - few TGCGCCAGCAGCTTGATTATTCAGGGGCGGTCGCGGAGCTATGGCTACACCTTC CASSLIIQGRSRSYGYTF
TRBJ1-1 TRBV18 - - TGTGCCAGTTCCCTCGGGGGGAACACTGAAGCTTTCTTT CASSLGGNTEAFF
TRBJ2-3 TRBV6-6 TRBD1 - TGTGCCAGTAGTCCAAGACGGGGACAGGTCACAGATACGCAGTATTTT CASSPRRGQVTDTQYF
TRBJ2-2 TRBV30 - few TGTGCCTGGAGTGTGTCTAGGGGAGGGGGACCGAACACCGGGGAGCTGTTTTTT CAWSVSRGGGPNTGELFF
TRBJ1-2 TRBV7-9 - - TGTGCCAGCAGCTTAGTGGAGGGACGTGGCTACACCTTC CASSLVEGRGYTF
TRBJ2-2 TRBV7-8 - - TGTGCCAGCAGTCGAGGAACCGGGGAGCTGTTTTTT CASSRGTGELFF
TRBJ2-3 TRBV6-1 - - TGTGCCAGCAGTGAAAACTCTGATACGCAGTATTTT CASSENSDTQYF
TRBJ1-3 TRBV19 - few TGTGCCAGTAGCCTCCCCGGGGGCTCTGGAAACACCATATATTTT CASSLPGGSGNTIYF
TRBJ1-4 TRBV30 TRBD1 - TGTGCCTGGAGTCAGGGGGGCACTAATGAAAAACTGTTTTTT CAWSQGGTNEKLFF
TRBJ2-7 TRBV28 - - TGTGGGGGCCTTCCTGGATCCTACGAGCAGTACTTC CGGLPGSYEQYF
TRBJ2-7 TRBV27 - - TGTGCCACATCTAGCGACTACGAGCAGTACTTC CATSSDYEQYF
TRBJ1-2 TRBV2 - - TGTGCCAGCAGTGCAGGGTATGGCTACACCTTC CASSAGYGYTF
TRBJ1-2 TRBV4-2 - few TGTGCCAGCAGAAAACAGGGCTATGGCTACACCTTC CASRKQGYGYTF
TRBJ2-3 TRBV5-6 TRBD1 - TGTGCCGGGGGCCTCTGGACAGGGTGGACAGATACGCAGTATTTT CAGGLWTGWTDTQYF
TRBJ2-5 TRBV18 - - TGTGCCAGCTCACCCGAGGGACTCTCGTCAGTTTCTCAGTACTTC CASSPEGLSSVSQYF
TRBJ1-2 TRBV28 TRBD1 - TGTGCCAGCAGAGCTCAGGGACAGGGGAAAGGCTACACCTTC CASRAQGQGKGYTF
TRBJ1-1 TRBV7-3 TRBD1 - TGTGCCAGCGGTTGGGACAGCAACACTGAAGCTTTCTTT CASGWDSNTEAFF
TRBJ2-3 TRBV29-1 TRBD2 - TGCAGCGTTGTCGTGGCGGGGGGGGGAACGTCTAGCACAGATACGCAGTATTTT CSVVVAGGGTSSTDTQYF
TRBJ2-5 TRBV5-1 TRBD2 - TGCGCCAGCAGCTTAGCGGGAGGGCCGGTAGAAGAGACCCAGTACTTC CASSLAGGPVEETQYF
TRBJ2-7 TRBV5-1 - - TGCGCCAGCAGCACGGGATTTCCCGAGCAGTACTTC CASSTGFPEQYF
TRBJ2-3 TRBV2 TRBD2 few TGTGCCAGGGGACTAGACACAGATACGCAGTATTTT CARGLDTDTQYF
TRBJ2-4 TRBV27 TRBD2 - TGTGCCAGCAGCCGCGACCCGACTAGCGGGACCAATAAAAACATTCAGTACTTC CASSRDPTSGTNKNIQYF
TRBJ2-3 TRBV2 - - TGTGCCAGCATGGGGGGACCGTTCTCTGATACGCAGTATTTT CASMGGPFSDTQYF
TRBJ1-1 TRBV4-1 - - TGCGCCAGCAGCCAAGGACGGGAGAACACTGAAGCTTTCTTT CASSQGRENTEAFF
TRBJ1-2 TRBV19 TRBD1 few TGTGCCACGAGAACCACAGGGGTCAACTATGGCTACACCTTC CATRTTGVNYGYTF
TRBJ1-2 TRBV6-1 - few TGTGCCAGCAGTGAATTTACGGGGGATCGCTATGGCTACACCTTC CASSEFTGDRYGYTF
TRBJ2-7 TRBV25-1 - few TGTGCCAGCTCCGGGACATCAAGCTCCTACGAGCAGTACTTC CASSGTSSSYEQYF
TRBJ2-3 TRBV6-1 - - TGTGCCAGCAGTCCGCCCGGGGTAACGCAGTATTTT CASSPPGVTQYF
TRBJ2-3 TRBV9 TRBD2 few TGTGCCAGCAGCGCTCTAGCGGACACAGATACGCAGTATTTT CASSALADTDTQYF
TRBJ2-3 TRBV5-1 TRBD2 few TGCGCCAGCAGCTTGCTGGCGGGAGGGACAGATACGCAGTATTTT CASSLLAGGTDTQYF
TRBJ2-6 TRBV27 TRBD2 few TGTGCCAGCAGACTTAGCGGGAGTGCCTCTGGGGCCAACGTCCTGACTTTC CASRLSGSASGANVLTF
TRBJ2-7 TRBV27 TRBD2 - TGTGCCAGCAGTTTATCAGGTACTAGCGGATCCTACGAGCAGTACTTC CASSLSGTSGSYEQYF
TRBJ1-5 TRBV12-2 - - TGTGCAAGTCGCTTACCAAAGAAGCTTCTTCAGGTCACACAGCCCCAGCATTTT CASRLPKKLLQVTQPQHF
TRBJ2-7 TRBV6-1 TRBD2 few TGTGCCAGCAGTTATATAGCGGGGGAGCAGTACTTC CASSYIAGEQYF
TRBJ1-3 TRBV7-3 - few TGTGCCAGCAGCTCCGGTACTGGAAACACCATATATTTT CASSSGTGNTIYF
TRBJ2-3 TRBV5-1 - few TGCGCCAGCAGCTTGGCTGGCACAGATACGCAGTATTTT CASSLAGTDTQYF
TRBJ2-7 TRBV7-7 - - TGTGCTACCTCCCTAGGTCCCTACTACGAGCAGTACTTC CATSLGPYYEQYF
TRBJ1-1 TRBV20-1 - - TGCAGTGCTCTGGGGGCCACTGAAGCTTTCTTT CSALGATEAFF
TRBJ2-3 TRBV5-1 TRBD1 once TGCGCCAGCAGCCCGACAGGGAGTGGTGCAGATACGCAGTATTTT CASSPTGSGADTQYF
TRBJ2-1 TRBV7-9 TRBD2 few TGTGCCAGCAGCCTACAAAGCGGGAGGGCCTTGAATGAGCAGTTCTTC CASSLQSGRALNEQFF